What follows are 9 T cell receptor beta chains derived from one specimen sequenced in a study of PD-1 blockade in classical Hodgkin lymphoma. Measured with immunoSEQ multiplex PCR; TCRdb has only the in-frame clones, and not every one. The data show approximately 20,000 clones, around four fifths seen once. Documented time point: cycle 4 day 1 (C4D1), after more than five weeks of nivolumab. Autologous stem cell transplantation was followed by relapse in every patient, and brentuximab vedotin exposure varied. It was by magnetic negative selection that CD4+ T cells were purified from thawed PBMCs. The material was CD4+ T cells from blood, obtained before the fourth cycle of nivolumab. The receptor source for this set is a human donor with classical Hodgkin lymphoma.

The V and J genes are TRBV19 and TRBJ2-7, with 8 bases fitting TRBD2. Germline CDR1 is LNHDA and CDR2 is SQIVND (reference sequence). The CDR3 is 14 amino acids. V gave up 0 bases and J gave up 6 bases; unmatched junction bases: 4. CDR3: CASSIEAGVVEQYF. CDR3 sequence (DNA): TGTGCCAGTAGTATAGAAGCGGGAGTTGTCGAGCAGTACTTC.

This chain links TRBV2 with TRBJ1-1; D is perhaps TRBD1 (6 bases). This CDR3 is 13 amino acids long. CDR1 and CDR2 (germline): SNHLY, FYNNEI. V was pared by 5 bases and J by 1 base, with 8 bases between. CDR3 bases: TGTGCCAGCAGTTTGGACAGGAACACTGAAGCTTTCTTT. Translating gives CASSLDRNTEAFF.

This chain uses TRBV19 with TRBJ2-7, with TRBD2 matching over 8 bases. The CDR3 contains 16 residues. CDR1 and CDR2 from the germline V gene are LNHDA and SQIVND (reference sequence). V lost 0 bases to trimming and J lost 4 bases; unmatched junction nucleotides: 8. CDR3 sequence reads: CASSIDVSGGRYEQYF. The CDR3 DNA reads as TGTGCCAGTAGTATAGACGTGAGCGGGGGCAGATACGAGCAGTACTTC.

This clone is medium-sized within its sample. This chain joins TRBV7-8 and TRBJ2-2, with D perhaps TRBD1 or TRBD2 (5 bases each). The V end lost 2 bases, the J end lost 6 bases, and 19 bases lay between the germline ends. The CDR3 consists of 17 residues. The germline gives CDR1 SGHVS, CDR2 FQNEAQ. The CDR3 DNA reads TGTGCCAGCAGCTTATACTCCGCGCTGGGGGACGCCGGGGAGCTGTTTTTT. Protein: CASSLYSALGDAGELFF.

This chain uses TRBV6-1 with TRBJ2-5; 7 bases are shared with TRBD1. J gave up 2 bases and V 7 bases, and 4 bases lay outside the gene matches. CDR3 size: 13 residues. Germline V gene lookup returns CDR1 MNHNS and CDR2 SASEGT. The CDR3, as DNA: TGTGCCAGCAAGGGACAGATACAAGAGACCCAGTACTTC. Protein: CASKGQIQETQYF.

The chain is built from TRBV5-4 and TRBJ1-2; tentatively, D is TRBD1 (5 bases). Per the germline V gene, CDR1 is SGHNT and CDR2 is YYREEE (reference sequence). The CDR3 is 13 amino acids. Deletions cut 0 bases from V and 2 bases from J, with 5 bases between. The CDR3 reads CASSLGGNYGYTF. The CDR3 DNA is TGTGCCAGCAGCTTGGGGGGGAACTATGGCTACACCTTC.

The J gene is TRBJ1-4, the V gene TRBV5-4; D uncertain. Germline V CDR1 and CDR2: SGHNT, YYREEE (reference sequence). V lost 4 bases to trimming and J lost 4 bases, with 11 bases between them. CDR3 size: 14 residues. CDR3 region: CASSPPGNNEKLFF. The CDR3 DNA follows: TGTGCCAGCAGCCCTCCGGGGAATAATGAAAAACTGTTTTTT.

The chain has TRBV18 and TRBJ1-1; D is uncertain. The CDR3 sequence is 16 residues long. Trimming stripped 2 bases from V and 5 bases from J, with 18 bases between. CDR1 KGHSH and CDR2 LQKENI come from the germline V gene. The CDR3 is CASSPLDRGVLTEAFF. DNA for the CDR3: TGTGCCAGCTCACCATTGGACCGGGGAGTTTTGACTGAAGCTTTCTTT.

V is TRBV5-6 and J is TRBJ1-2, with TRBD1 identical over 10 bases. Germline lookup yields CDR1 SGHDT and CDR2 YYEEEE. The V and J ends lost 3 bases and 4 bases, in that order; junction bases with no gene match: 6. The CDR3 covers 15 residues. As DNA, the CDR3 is TGTGCCAGCAGCTCCGGACAGGGGGAGGGCTATGGCTACACCTTC. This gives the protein CASSSGQGEGYGYTF.